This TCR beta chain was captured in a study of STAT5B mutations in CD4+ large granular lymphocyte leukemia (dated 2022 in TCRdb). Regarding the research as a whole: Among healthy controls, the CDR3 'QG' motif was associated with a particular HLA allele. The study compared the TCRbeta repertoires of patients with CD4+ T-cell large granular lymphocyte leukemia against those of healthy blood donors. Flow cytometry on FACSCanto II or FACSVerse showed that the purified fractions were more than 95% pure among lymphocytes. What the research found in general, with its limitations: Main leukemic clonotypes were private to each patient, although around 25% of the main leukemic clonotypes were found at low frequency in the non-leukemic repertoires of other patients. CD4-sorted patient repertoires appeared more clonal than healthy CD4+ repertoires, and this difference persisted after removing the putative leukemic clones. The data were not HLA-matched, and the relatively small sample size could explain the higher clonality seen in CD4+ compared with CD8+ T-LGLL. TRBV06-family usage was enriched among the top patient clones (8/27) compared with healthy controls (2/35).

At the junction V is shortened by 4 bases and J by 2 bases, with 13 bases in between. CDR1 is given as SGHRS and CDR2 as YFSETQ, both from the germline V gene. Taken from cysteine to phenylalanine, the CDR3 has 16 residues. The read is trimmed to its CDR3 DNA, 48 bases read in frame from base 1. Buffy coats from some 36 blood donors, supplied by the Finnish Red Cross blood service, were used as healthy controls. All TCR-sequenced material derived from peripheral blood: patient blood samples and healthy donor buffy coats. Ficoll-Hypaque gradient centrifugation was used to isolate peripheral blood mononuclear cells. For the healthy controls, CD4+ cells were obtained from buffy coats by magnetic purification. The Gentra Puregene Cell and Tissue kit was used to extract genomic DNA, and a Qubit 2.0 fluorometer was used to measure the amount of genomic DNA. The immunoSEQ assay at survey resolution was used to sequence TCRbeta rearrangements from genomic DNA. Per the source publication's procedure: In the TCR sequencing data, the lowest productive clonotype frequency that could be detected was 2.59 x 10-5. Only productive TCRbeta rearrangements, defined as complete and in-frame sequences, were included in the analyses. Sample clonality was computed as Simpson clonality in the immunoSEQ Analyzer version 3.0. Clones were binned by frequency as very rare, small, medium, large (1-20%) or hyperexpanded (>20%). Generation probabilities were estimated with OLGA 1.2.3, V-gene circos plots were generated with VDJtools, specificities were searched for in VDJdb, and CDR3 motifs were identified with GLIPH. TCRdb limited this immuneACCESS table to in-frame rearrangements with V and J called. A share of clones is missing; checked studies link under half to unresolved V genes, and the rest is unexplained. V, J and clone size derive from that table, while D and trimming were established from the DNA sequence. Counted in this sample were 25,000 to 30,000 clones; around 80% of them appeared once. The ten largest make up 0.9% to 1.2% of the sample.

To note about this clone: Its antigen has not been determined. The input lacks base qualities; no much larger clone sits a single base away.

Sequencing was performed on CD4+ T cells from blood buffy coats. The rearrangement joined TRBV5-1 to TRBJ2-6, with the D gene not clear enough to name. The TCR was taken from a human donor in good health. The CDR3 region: CASSPSGDPGANVLTF. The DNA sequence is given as TGCGCCAGCAGCCCCAGTGGAGATCCTGGGGCCAACGTCCTGACTTTC.